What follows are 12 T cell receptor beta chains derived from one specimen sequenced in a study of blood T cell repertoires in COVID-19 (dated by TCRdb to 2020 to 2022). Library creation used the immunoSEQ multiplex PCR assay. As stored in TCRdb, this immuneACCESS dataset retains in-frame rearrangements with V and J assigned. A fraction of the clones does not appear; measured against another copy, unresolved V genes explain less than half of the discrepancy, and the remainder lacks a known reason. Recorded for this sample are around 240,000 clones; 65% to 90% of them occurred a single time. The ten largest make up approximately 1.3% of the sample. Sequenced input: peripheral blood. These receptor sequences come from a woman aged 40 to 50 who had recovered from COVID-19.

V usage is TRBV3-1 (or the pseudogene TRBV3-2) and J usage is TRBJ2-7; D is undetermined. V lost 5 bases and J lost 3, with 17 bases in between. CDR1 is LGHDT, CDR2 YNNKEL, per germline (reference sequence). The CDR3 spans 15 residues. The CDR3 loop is CASSVRYIRVYEQYF. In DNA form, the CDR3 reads TGTGCCAGCAGCGTCCGTTATATTCGGGTCTACGAGCAGTACTTC.

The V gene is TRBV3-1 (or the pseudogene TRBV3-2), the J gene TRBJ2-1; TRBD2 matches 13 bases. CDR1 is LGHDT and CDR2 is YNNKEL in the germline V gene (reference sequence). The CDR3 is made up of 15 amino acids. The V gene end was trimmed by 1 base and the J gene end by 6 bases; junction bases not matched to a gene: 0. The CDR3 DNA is TGTGCCAGCAGCCAAGGGACTAGCGGGGGCAATGAGCAGTTCTTC. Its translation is CASSQGTSGGNEQFF.

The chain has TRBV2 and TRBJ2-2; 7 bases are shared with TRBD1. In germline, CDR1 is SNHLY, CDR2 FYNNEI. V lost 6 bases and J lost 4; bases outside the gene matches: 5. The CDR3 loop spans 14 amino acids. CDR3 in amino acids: CASRVGQFTGELFF. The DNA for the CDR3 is TGTGCCAGCAGGGTGGGACAGTTCACCGGGGAGCTGTTTTTT.

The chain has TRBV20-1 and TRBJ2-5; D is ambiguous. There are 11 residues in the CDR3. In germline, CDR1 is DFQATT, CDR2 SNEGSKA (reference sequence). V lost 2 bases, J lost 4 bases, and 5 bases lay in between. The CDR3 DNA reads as TGCAGTGCTAGATACGGAGAGACCCAGTACTTC. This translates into CSARYGETQYF.

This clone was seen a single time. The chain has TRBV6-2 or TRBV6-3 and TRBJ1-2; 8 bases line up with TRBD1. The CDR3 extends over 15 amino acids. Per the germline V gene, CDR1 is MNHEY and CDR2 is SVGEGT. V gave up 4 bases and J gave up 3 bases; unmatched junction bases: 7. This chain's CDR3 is CASSSVTTGDYGYTF. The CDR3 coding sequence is TGTGCCAGCAGTTCCGTTACGACAGGGGACTATGGCTACACCTTC.

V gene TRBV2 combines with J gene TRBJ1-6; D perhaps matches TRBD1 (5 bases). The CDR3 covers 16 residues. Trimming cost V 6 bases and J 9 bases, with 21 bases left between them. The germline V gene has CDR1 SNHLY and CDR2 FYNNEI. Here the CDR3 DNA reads TGTGCCAGCAGCCTATACGGAGGACCGGGGGGTTCACCCCTCCACTTT. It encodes CASSLYGGPGGSPLHF.

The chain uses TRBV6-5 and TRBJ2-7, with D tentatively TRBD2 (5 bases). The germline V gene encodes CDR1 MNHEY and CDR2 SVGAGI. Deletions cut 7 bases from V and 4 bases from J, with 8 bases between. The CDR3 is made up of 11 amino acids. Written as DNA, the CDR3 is TGTGCCAGCACTTCGGGATACGAGCAGTACTTC. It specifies CASTSGYEQYF.

The CDR3 bases are TGTGCCAGCTCACCCGAAGGGGCTAGCGGGGCCAATGAGCAGTTCTTC. Its translation is CASSPEGASGANEQFF. The rearrangement joins TRBV18 to TRBJ2-1, with 9 bases aligning to TRBD2. The length of the CDR3 is 16 residues. V was clipped by 3 bases and J by 6 bases; unmatched bases: 9. Germline CDR1 reads KGHSH; CDR2 reads LQKENI.

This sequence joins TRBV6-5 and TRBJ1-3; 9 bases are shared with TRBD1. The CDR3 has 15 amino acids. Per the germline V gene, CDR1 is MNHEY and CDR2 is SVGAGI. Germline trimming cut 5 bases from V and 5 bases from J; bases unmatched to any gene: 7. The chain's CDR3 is CASSPGTGFRNTIYF. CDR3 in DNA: TGTGCCAGCAGTCCCGGGACAGGGTTTCGAAACACCATATATTTT.

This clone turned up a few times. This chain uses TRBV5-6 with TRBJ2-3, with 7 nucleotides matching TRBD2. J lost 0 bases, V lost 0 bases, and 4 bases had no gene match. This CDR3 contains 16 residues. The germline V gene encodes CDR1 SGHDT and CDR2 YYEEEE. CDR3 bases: TGTGCCAGCAGCTTGGTAGTGACTAGCAGCACAGATACGCAGTATTTT. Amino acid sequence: CASSLVVTSSTDTQYF.

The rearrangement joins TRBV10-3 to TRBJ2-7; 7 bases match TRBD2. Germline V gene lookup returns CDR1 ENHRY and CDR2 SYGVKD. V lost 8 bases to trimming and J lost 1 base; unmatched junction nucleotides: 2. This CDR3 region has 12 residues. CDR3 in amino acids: CAIGGGSYEQYF. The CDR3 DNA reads TGTGCCATCGGGGGGGGGTCCTACGAGCAGTACTTC.

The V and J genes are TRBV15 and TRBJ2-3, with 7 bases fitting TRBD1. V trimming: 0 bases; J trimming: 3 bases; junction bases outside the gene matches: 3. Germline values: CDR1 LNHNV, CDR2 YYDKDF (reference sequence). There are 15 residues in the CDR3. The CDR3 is CATSRDPTGTDTQYF. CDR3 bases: TGTGCCACCAGCAGAGATCCGACAGGGACAGATACGCAGTATTTT.